This T cell receptor (beta chain) appears in the sequencing data of a study of cytomegalovirus exposure and HLA in healthy donors. Whole-study results and caveats: Cytomegalovirus association was listed for about 180 TCR beta chains.

Use of 60 Vbeta and 13 Jbeta primers characterized the PCR. Sequenced by immunoSEQ multiplex PCR; TCRdb stores in-frame clones only, minus some. The table includes 120,000 to 150,000 clones, around 9.6% detected once. V shed 2 bases and J shed 7 bases, with 14 bases lying between them. Germline loops: CDR1 MNHEY, CDR2 SMNVEV (reference sequence). The CDR3 sequence is 15 residues long. Only a few counts were recorded for this clone. No antigen is known for it. When sampled, the donors appeared nominally healthy, though they likely had unrecorded immune exposures. Sequences were obtained from PBMCs. The clonotype was recovered from a male donor in good health and CMV-seronegative. This rearrangement joins TRBV27 to TRBJ2-2; possible D gene TRBD2, 6 bases. The CDR3 is CASSLGTPWGGELFF. The CDR3 coding sequence is TGTGCCAGCAGTTTAGGGACTCCCTGGGGCGGGGAGCTGTTTTTT.